The 28 T cell receptor beta chains below all came from one sample that was sequenced in a study of shared clonotypes between healthy human individuals. Some clones are missing from TCRdb's copy, which holds only in-frame ones; the method was immunoSEQ multiplex PCR. The data hold about 490,000 clones, with more than 75% observed a single time. The sequenced sample consisted of PBMCs. The receptors come from a woman in her thirties or forties in good health. Some clones in this sample may be carry-over from other donors' samples.

The chain couples TRBV28 to TRBJ2-1, with TRBD2 matching 8 bases. The V segment lost 7 bases and the J segment 2 bases; nucleotides outside the gene matches: 4. This CDR3 is 14 amino acids long. Looked up from germline, CDR1 is MDHEN and CDR2 is SYDVKM. The CDR3 protein is CASNGGGPYNEQFF. Here the CDR3 DNA reads TGTGCCAGCAACGGGGGGGGTCCCTACAATGAGCAGTTCTTC. Full variable domain (remainder filled in from reference TRBV28 and TRBJ2-1): DVKVTQSSRYLVKRTGEKVFLECVQDMDHENMFWYRQDPGLGLRLIYFSYDVKMKEKGDIPEGYSVSREKKERFSLILESASTNQTSMYLCASNGGGPYNEQFFGPGTRLTVL.

The rearrangement uses TRBV5-1 and TRBJ2-5; perhaps TRBD1 as D (6 bases). The germline V gene encodes CDR1 SGHRS and CDR2 YFSETQ. This CDR3 spans 13 amino acids. Trimming shortened V by 4 bases and J by 2 bases, and 9 bases separated the two germline ends. The chain's CDR3 is CASSRGQQETQYF. As DNA, the CDR3 is TGCGCCAGCAGCAGAGGACAGCAAGAGACCCAGTACTTC.

J is TRBJ2-3 and V is TRBV5-6, with TRBD2 as a possible D gene (5 bases). Germline-derived CDR1 and CDR2 are SGHDT and YYEEEE. V was shortened by 2 bases and J by 0 bases, with 13 bases between the two germline ends. This CDR3 contains 16 residues. The CDR3: CASSFFGERSTDTQYF. CDR3 DNA sequence: TGTGCCAGCAGCTTCTTTGGGGAGCGAAGCACAGATACGCAGTATTTT.

The CDR3 loop reads CSDLQGIPDTQYF. DNA of the CDR3: TGCAGCGACCTACAGGGGATCCCAGATACGCAGTATTTT. This sequence joins TRBV29-1 and TRBJ2-3, with 7 bases aligning to TRBD1. Germline V CDR1 and CDR2: SQVTM, ANQGSEA. The CDR3 is made up of 13 amino acids. The J segment lost 4 bases and the V segment lost 7 bases, leaving 8 bases of the junction unmatched.

The chain uses TRBV28 and TRBJ1-2, with D possibly matching TRBD1 (5 bases). The germline V gene has CDR1 MDHEN and CDR2 SYDVKM. This CDR3 has 14 residues. V shed 2 bases and J shed 7 bases, with 14 bases lying between them. The CDR3 coding sequence is TGTGCCAGCAGTTTACAAGCAGGGTTGGTTGGCTACACCTTC. Its protein is CASSLQAGLVGYTF.

This clone was recorded at least ten times. The chain carries TRBV5-1 and TRBJ1-2; TRBD1 matches at 11 bases. Losses at the gene ends were 4 bases for V and 7 bases for J; bases not matched to a gene: 6. The CDR3 length is 14 residues. The V gene's germline CDR1 is SGHRS and CDR2 YFSETQ. The CDR3 DNA reads TGCGCCAGCAGCACCGGACAGGGGGCGAGTGGCTACACCTTC. This gives the protein CASSTGQGASGYTF. Full variable domain (outside the CDR3, taken from reference TRBV5-1 and TRBJ1-2): KAGVTQTPRYLIKTRGQQVTLSCSPISGHRSVSWYQQTPGQGLQFLFEYFSETQRNKGNFPGRFSGRQFSNSRSEMNVSTLELGDSALYLCASSTGQGASGYTFGSGTRLTVV.

The chain is built from TRBV9 and TRBJ2-5; D remains unclear. V lost 3 bases, J lost 5 bases, and 8 bases lay in between. There are 12 residues in the CDR3. CDR1 SGDLS and CDR2 YYNGEE come from the germline V gene. DNA of the CDR3: TGTGCCAGCAGCGCAGAGTCGGAGACCCAGTACTTC. Translation gives CASSAESETQYF. Combining the CDR3 with reference TRBV9 and TRBJ2-5 gives the whole variable domain DSGVTQTPKHLITATGQRVTLRCSPRSGDLSVYWYQQSLDQGLQFLIQYYNGEERAKGNILERFSAQQFPDLHSELNLSSLELGDSALYFCASSAESETQYFGPGTRLLVL.

The gene calls are TRBV6-1 and TRBJ2-7; tentatively, D is TRBD1 or TRBD2 (6 bases each). Deletions cut 2 bases from V and 4 bases from J, with 15 bases between. Per germline, CDR1 MNHNS and CDR2 SASEGT. This CDR3 has 15 residues. The CDR3 spells CASSERPTGAYEQYF. CDR3 sequence (DNA): TGTGCCAGCAGTGAAAGGCCGACGGGGGCGTACGAGCAGTACTTC.

This chain joins TRBV11-2 and TRBJ1-3, with D possibly TRBD1 on 6 matching bases. Looked up from germline, CDR1 is SGHAT and CDR2 is FQNNGV. The germline V and J ends were trimmed by 5 bases and 0 bases, with 14 bases remaining between them. CDR3 length: 16 residues. The CDR3 loop reads CASSIDRTLSGNTIYF. CDR3 in DNA: TGTGCCAGCAGCATCGACAGGACCCTCTCTGGAAACACCATATATTTT. Full variable domain (rest looked up from reference TRBV11-2 and TRBJ1-3): EAGVAQSPRYKIIEKRQSVAFWCNPISGHATLYWYQQILGQGPKLLIQFQNNGVVDDSQLPKDRFSAERLKGVDSTLKIQPAKLEDSAVYLCASSIDRTLSGNTIYFGEGSWLTVV.

The chain links TRBV4-3 to TRBJ2-1; 10 bases agree with TRBD2. Losses at the gene ends were 2 bases for V and 5 bases for J; bases not matched to a gene: 9. The CDR3 runs to 17 residues. CDR1 LGHNA and CDR2 YSLEER come from the germline V gene. The CDR3 region has the DNA TGCGCCAGCAGCCAAACCGTTTGGACTAGCGGCAACAATGAGCAGTTCTTC. This gives the protein CASSQTVWTSGNNEQFF.

This chain connects TRBV6-1 to TRBJ2-5; 8 positions agree with TRBD2. Germline trimming cut 5 bases from V and 1 base from J; bases unmatched to any gene: 12. The CDR3 is 17 residues long. CDR1 and CDR2 (germline): MNHNS, SASEGT. CDR3 region: CASSKGLIAGSQETQYF. The CDR3 DNA reads as TGTGCCAGCAGTAAAGGGCTTATAGCGGGAAGCCAAGAGACCCAGTACTTC.

This clone showed up just once. The rearrangement uses TRBV6-1 and TRBJ2-7; D is perhaps TRBD1 (5 bases). Germline lookup yields CDR1 MNHNS and CDR2 SASEGT. Trimming removed 0 bases at V and 6 bases at J, with 18 bases between. The CDR3 totals 16 residues. DNA for the CDR3: TGTGCCAGCAGTGAAGCGTTGGGGCAGAGCTCTGCCGAGCAGTACTTC. Translation gives CASSEALGQSSAEQYF.

The V call is TRBV5-1, the J call TRBJ1-3; TRBD1 matches 10 bases. J lost 3 bases, V lost 3 bases, and 6 bases had no gene match. Germline V CDR1 and CDR2: SGHRS, YFSETQ. The CDR3 is 16 residues long. DNA of the CDR3: TGCGCCAGCAGCTACACCGGGACAGGGGTTGGAAACACCATATATTTT. Translated: CASSYTGTGVGNTIYF. Variable domain in full (rest from reference TRBV5-1 and TRBJ1-3): KAGVTQTPRYLIKTRGQQVTLSCSPISGHRSVSWYQQTPGQGLQFLFEYFSETQRNKGNFPGRFSGRQFSNSRSEMNVSTLELGDSALYLCASSYTGTGVGNTIYFGEGSWLTVV.

J is TRBJ2-6 and V is TRBV27; TRBD1 matches at 12 bases. The CDR3 contains 18 residues. Germline V lookup: CDR1 MNHEY, CDR2 SMNVEV (reference sequence). J was trimmed by 1 base and V by 5 bases; bases with no gene match: 6. DNA of the CDR3: TGTGCCAGCAGTCACTGGGACAGGGGGCTGTCTGGGGCCAACGTCCTGACTTTC. It is translated as CASSHWDRGLSGANVLTF.

The V and J genes are TRBV5-1 and TRBJ2-7; D call uncertain. Germline V gene lookup returns CDR1 SGHRS and CDR2 YFSETQ. CDR3 size: 14 residues. The V end was cut by 6 bases, the J end by 0 bases, with 13 bases between. For the CDR3, the DNA is TGCGCCAGCAAGCTCGGCGTGAGCTCCTACGAGCAGTACTTC. Its protein is CASKLGVSSYEQYF.

The rearrangement uses TRBV2 and TRBJ2-6; 9 nucleotides match TRBD1. CDR1 is SNHLY, CDR2 FYNNEI, per germline. This CDR3 has 18 amino acids. V was clipped by 8 bases and J by 3 bases; unmatched bases: 14. The CDR3 is CASRDRALILSGANVLTF. In DNA form, the CDR3 reads TGTGCCAGCCGGGACAGGGCCCTGATTCTCAGTGGGGCCAACGTCCTGACTTTC.

The chain links TRBV2 to TRBJ1-2; 7 nucleotides agree with TRBD1. Germline lookup yields CDR1 SNHLY and CDR2 FYNNEI. The V and J ends lost 3 bases and 4 bases, in that order; junction bases with no gene match: 11. The length of the CDR3 is 16 residues. The chain's CDR3 is CASSDSHRGPLYGYTF. The CDR3 region has the DNA TGTGCCAGCAGTGACTCCCACAGGGGACCCCTCTATGGCTACACCTTC.

The rearrangement uses TRBV5-6 and TRBJ2-5; D is perhaps TRBD2 (5 bases). The V and J ends lost 3 bases and 5 bases respectively, with 17 bases between them. Germline V gene sequence: CDR1 SGHDT, CDR2 YYEEEE. The length of the CDR3 is 15 residues. CDR3 protein: CASSSLSGTGETQYF. CDR3 coding DNA: TGTGCCAGCAGCTCTCTAAGCGGTACGGGGGAGACCCAGTACTTC. Filled out from reference TRBV5-6 and TRBJ2-5, the complete variable domain reads DAGVTQSPTHLIKTRGQQVTLRCSPKSGHDTVSWYQQALGQGPQFIFQYYEEEERQRGNFPDRFSGHQFPNYSSELNVNALLLGDSALYLCASSSLSGTGETQYFGPGTRLLVL.

The genes are TRBV9 and TRBJ2-1; D is unclear. Germline assignment: CDR1 SGDLS and CDR2 YYNGEE. V was cut by 0 bases and J by 0 bases, with 7 bases left in between. The CDR3 is 15 residues long. The DNA for the CDR3 is TGTGCCAGCAGCGTAGTACATAGCTCCTACAATGAGCAGTTCTTC. Its protein product is CASSVVHSSYNEQFF. The complete variable domain, with remaining parts taken from reference TRBV9 and TRBJ2-1, reads DSGVTQTPKHLITATGQRVTLRCSPRSGDLSVYWYQQSLDQGLQFLIQYYNGEERAKGNILERFSAQQFPDLHSELNLSSLELGDSALYFCASSVVHSSYNEQFFGPGTRLTVL.

The genes are TRBV21-1 and TRBJ2-7; whether TRBD2, the table's D call, matches the DNA was not checked. TRBV21-1 corresponds to a pseudogene. This CDR3 is built from 19 residues. The CDR3 region is CASSKVVTSGGPLVNEQYF. The CDR3 DNA reads as TGTGCCAGCAGCAAAGTAGTGACTAGCGGGGGTCCCCTAGTGAACGAGCAGTACTTC.

This rearrangement joins TRBV11-2 to TRBJ1-3; D unclear. Germline V lookup: CDR1 SGHAT, CDR2 FQNNGV. The ends were cut back, 4 bases at V and 0 bases at J, with 10 bases in the middle. This CDR3 is built from 15 residues. The CDR3 is CASSYGRVSGNTIYF. The CDR3 coding sequence is TGTGCCAGCAGCTATGGACGGGTCTCTGGAAACACCATATATTTT.

The chain recombines TRBV28 with TRBJ2-7; D gene uncertain. CDR1 and CDR2 from the germline V gene are MDHEN and SYDVKM. V dropped 6 bases and J dropped 2 bases, with 11 bases sitting between them. This CDR3 spans 13 amino acids. The CDR3 loop reads CASRKGLPYEQYF. CDR3 nucleotides: TGTGCCAGCAGAAAAGGGTTACCCTACGAGCAGTACTTC. Full variable domain (remainder filled in from reference TRBV28 and TRBJ2-7): DVKVTQSSRYLVKRTGEKVFLECVQDMDHENMFWYRQDPGLGLRLIYFSYDVKMKEKGDIPEGYSVSREKKERFSLILESASTNQTSMYLCASRKGLPYEQYFGPGTRLTVT.

This clone was found a few times. This rearrangement joins TRBV7-2 to TRBJ2-7, with 7 positions matching TRBD2. This CDR3 has 13 residues. J was trimmed by 0 bases and V by 4 bases; bases with no gene match: 0. Germline V gives CDR1 SGHTA, CDR2 FQGNSA. Here the CDR3 reads CASSWTSSYEQYF. The CDR3 DNA reads as TGTGCCAGCAGCTGGACTAGCTCCTACGAGCAGTACTTC.

As for this clone: This specimen includes other DNA sequences encoding the same CDR3. V usage is TRBV28 and J usage is TRBJ2-1; 12 bases match TRBD2. Looked up from germline, CDR1 is MDHEN and CDR2 is SYDVKM. This CDR3 comprises 17 residues. V trimming: 3 bases; J trimming: 2 bases; junction bases outside the gene matches: 5. CDR3 nucleotides: TGTGCCAGCAGTTTCCCCCGGACTAGCGGGACCTACAATGAGCAGTTCTTC. It translates to CASSFPRTSGTYNEQFF.

In its sample, this clone was seen a few times. CDR3 sequence (DNA): TGCAGTGCTGGCAGGGGGCCTGAAGCTTTCTTT. This translates into CSAGRGPEAFF. V gene TRBV20-1 combines with J gene TRBJ1-1; 8 bases are a match to TRBD1. In germline, CDR1 is DFQATT, CDR2 SNEGSKA (reference sequence). J lost 6 bases, V lost 5 bases, and 2 bases had no gene match. The CDR3 sequence is 11 residues long.

This clone was detected a few times. The chain couples TRBV7-3 to TRBJ2-3; D remains unclear. The CDR3 sequence is 13 residues long. From germline, CDR1 is SGHTA and CDR2 FQGTGA. V was trimmed by 4 bases and J by 3 bases, leaving 8 bases between them. The CDR3 nucleotides are TGTGCCAGCAGCTCACAAGGGACAGATACGCAGTATTTT. Protein: CASSSQGTDTQYF.

The chain couples TRBV5-1 to TRBJ1-2, with TRBD1 as a possible D gene (6 bases). Germline V gene sequence: CDR1 SGHRS, CDR2 YFSETQ. V gave up 10 bases and J gave up 5 bases, with 12 bases separating them. There are 11 residues in the CDR3. CDR3: CAPEGGYGYTF. Written as DNA, the CDR3 is TGCGCCCCTGAGGGGGGATATGGCTACACCTTC. Based on the CDR3 plus reference TRBV5-1 and TRBJ1-2, the full variable domain is KAGVTQTPRYLIKTRGQQVTLSCSPISGHRSVSWYQQTPGQGLQFLFEYFSETQRNKGNFPGRFSGRQFSNSRSEMNVSTLELGDSALYLCAPEGGYGYTFGSGTRLTVV.

The J gene is TRBJ1-2, the V gene TRBV28; maybe TRBD1 (5 bases). With 4 bases removed from V and 5 bases from J, the gap between germline ends came to 11 bases. This CDR3 spans 13 amino acids. Germline CDR1 is MDHEN and CDR2 is SYDVKM. CDR3 residues: CASSWRGGYGYTF. The DNA for the CDR3 is TGTGCCAGCAGTTGGAGGGGAGGGTATGGCTACACCTTC.